This T cell receptor beta chain comes out of a study of regulatory T cells in long-lasting Graves disease. Study-level results: With approximately 2,800 shared public clonotypes, persistent patients exceeded new patients, who shared over 850. Results may be inaccurate due to the small sample size. Favoring TRBV28, TRBJ1-2 and TRBJ2-5 was a feature seen in persistent disease.

Libraries of TCR beta came from iRepertoire HTBI primers plus Arm-PCR of CDR3 regions. Using its own MiXCR run on the multiplex PCR reads, TCRdb lists one record per CDR3 protein. The sample holds 350,000 to 500,000 distinct CDR3 sequences, roughly a fifth seen once. Time point denoted: persistent/refractory GD, antithyroid drugs over 5 years with positive TRAb. PBMCs provided the RNA from which the TCR library was made. American Thyroid Association guidelines defined how Graves' disease was diagnosed. This clonotype was found a few times. As yet, its antigen is unknown. V trimming: 2 bases; J trimming: 5 bases; junction bases outside the gene matches: 7. The CDR3 consists of 15 residues. Germline V gene lookup returns CDR1 SGHDT and CDR2 YYEEEE.

The V gene is TRBV5-6, the J gene TRBJ2-5; 9 nucleotides match TRBD2. The sequence was obtained from a female donor with Graves disease. This material consisted of peripheral blood mononuclear cells (PBMCs), taken when the disease was refractory, from a patient treated with antithyroid drugs. For the CDR3, the DNA is TGTGCCAGCAGCTTAGTAGCGGGAGAACGGGAGACCCAGTACTTC. It translates to CASSLVAGERETQYF.